Listed below are T cell receptor beta chains from one sample, sequenced in a study of blood T cell repertoires in COVID-19. Data came from immunoSEQ multiplex PCR; TCRdb stores just in-frame clones and leaves some out. This repertoire shows about 95,000 clones, around nine tenths found once; its top ten account for 4.5% to 6.5%. Sequences were obtained from peripheral blood. The receptors here all came from a man in his 60s with COVID-19, enrolled during active disease. The CDR3 runs from the conserved cysteine through the conserved F or W. A D gene is named only where the DNA matches it firmly. Rows may omit the clone size; those that give it use once, few, many or a size class.

j_gene | abundance | v_gene | d_gene | CDR3aa | CDR3nt
TRBJ2-2 | . | TRBV11-2 | . | CASSLAVGELFF | TGTGCCAGCAGCTTAGCCGTGGGGGAGCTGTTTTTT
TRBJ2-7 | . | TRBV5-1 | TRBD2 | CASSTLAGATYEQYF | TGCGCCAGCAGCACCTTAGCGGGAGCAACCTACGAGCAGTACTTC
TRBJ1-1 | . | TRBV28 | TRBD1 | CASSPGQGGREAFF | TGTGCCAGCAGCCCGGGACAGGGAGGGAGGGAAGCTTTCTTT
TRBJ1-4 | . | TRBV27 | . | CASGFPRRKLFF | TGTGCCAGCGGGTTCCCGAGGCGAAAACTGTTTTTT
TRBJ2-5 | once | TRBV7-3 | TRBD2 | CASSSVAGAGQETQYF | TGTGCCAGCAGCTCGGTAGCGGGAGCGGGTCAAGAGACCCAGTACTTC
TRBJ1-3 | . | TRBV11-2 | . | CASSLTGGGENTIYF | TGTGCCAGCAGCCTTACGGGGGGGGGAGAGAACACCATATATTTT
TRBJ2-1 | once | TRBV4-1 | . | CASSQEGTIYNEQFF | TGCGCCAGCAGCCAAGAGGGGACAATTTACAATGAGCAGTTCTTC
TRBJ2-1 | . | TRBV3-1/TRBV3-2 | . | CASSQDDGDEQFF | TGTGCCAGCAGCCAAGATGACGGAGATGAGCAGTTCTTC
TRBJ2-1 | . | TRBV27 | . | CASKQLVSNEQFF | TGTGCCAGCAAACAACTAGTTTCCAATGAGCAGTTCTTC
TRBJ2-7 | . | TRBV11-3 | . | CASSLDPTDTYEQYF | TGTGCCAGCAGCTTAGACCCGACAGACACCTACGAGCAGTACTTC
TRBJ2-1 | . | TRBV9 | TRBD1 | CASSVPGTDAGEQFF | TGTGCCAGCAGCGTACCCGGGACAGATGCGGGTGAGCAGTTCTTC
TRBJ2-1 | . | TRBV6-1 | TRBD2 | CASSEGLAGGWFF | TGTGCCAGCAGTGAAGGGCTAGCGGGAGGGTGGTTCTTC
TRBJ2-1 | . | TRBV9 | TRBD2 | CASSEGTRYNEQFF | TGTGCCAGCAGCGAGGGGACTAGATACAATGAGCAGTTCTTC
TRBJ2-7 | . | TRBV11-2 | TRBD2 | CASSFQRGGPYEQYF | TGTGCCAGCAGCTTCCAGCGGGGGGGGCCCTACGAGCAGTACTTC
TRBJ2-5 | . | TRBV5-6 | TRBD1 | CASSPSDRDRETQYF | TGTGCCAGCAGCCCCTCTGACAGGGATAGAGAGACCCAGTACTTC
TRBJ2-2 | . | TRBV29-1 | TRBD2 | CSVNSGSAGELFF | TGCAGCGTCAATAGCGGGAGTGCCGGGGAGCTGTTTTTT
TRBJ1-4 | . | TRBV9 | . | CASSRDTGEKLFF | TGTGCCAGCAGCAGGGACACAGGTGAAAAACTGTTTTTT
TRBJ2-2 | . | TRBV14 | TRBD2 | CASSQVRLAGATGELFF | TGTGCCAGCAGCCAAGTCCGGCTAGCGGGAGCGACCGGGGAGCTGTTTTTT
TRBJ1-6 | . | TRBV23-1 | . | CASRRVNNSPLHF | TGCGCCAGCAGAAGAGTTAATAATTCACCCCTCCACTTT
TRBJ1-1 | . | TRBV11-3 | TRBD1 | CASSLELTGRIGDTEAFF | TGTGCCAGCAGCTTAGAGTTGACAGGGAGGATTGGGGACACTGAAGCTTTCTTT
TRBJ1-2 | . | TRBV19 | . | CASSIGQGINYGYTF | TGTGCCAGTAGTATCGGGCAGGGCATAAATTATGGCTACACCTTC
TRBJ2-6 | . | TRBV19 | . | CASSARRGSGANVLTF | TGTGCCAGTAGTGCCCGACGGGGATCTGGGGCCAACGTCCTGACTTTC
TRBJ2-2 | . | TRBV19 | . | CASMRGREGTGELFF | TGTGCCAGTATGAGGGGGAGGGAAGGAACCGGGGAGCTGTTTTTT